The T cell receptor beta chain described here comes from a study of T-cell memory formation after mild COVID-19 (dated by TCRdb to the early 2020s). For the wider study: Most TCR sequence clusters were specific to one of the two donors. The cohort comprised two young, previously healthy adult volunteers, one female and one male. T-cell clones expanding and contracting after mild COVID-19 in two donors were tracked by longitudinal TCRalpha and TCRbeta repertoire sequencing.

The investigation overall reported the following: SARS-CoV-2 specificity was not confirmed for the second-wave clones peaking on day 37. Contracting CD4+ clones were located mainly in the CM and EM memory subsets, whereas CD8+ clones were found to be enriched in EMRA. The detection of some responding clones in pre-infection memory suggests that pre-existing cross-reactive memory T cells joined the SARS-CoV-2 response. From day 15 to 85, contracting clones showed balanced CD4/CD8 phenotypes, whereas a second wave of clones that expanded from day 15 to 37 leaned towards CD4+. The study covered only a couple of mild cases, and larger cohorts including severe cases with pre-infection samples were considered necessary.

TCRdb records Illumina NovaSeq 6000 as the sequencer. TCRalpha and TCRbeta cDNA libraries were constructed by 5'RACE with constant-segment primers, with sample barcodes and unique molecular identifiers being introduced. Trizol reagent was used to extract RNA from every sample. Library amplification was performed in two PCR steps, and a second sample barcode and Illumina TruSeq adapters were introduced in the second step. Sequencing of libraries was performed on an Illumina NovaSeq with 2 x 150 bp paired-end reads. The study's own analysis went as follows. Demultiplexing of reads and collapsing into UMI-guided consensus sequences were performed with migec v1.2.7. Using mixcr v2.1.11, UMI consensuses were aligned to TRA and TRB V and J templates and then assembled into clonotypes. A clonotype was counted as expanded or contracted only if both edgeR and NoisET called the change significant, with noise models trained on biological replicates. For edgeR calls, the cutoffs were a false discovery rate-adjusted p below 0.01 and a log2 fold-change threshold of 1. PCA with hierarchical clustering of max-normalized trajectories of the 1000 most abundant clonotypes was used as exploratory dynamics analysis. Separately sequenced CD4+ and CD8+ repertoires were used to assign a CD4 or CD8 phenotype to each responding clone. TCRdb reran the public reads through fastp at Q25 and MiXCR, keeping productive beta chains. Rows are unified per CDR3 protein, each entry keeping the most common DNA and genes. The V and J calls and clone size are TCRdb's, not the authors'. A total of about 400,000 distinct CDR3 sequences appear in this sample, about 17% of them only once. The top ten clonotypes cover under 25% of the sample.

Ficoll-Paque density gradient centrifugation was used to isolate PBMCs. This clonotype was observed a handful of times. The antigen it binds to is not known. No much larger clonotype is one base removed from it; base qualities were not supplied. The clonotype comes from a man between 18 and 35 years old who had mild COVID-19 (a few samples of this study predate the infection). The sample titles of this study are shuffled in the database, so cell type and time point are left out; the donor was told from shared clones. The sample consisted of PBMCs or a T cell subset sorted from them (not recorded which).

Read as DNA, the sequence is TGTGCCAGCAGCGACCGGGACAGGGACATGAACACTGAAGCTTTCTTT. It translates to CASSDRDRDMNTEAFF. The rearranged segments are TRBV9 and TRBJ1-1, and 9 junctional nucleotides match TRBD1. Ends trimmed: V by 3 bases, J by 0 bases; bases unmatched to a gene: 6. Including the terminal cysteine and phenylalanine, the CDR3 comprises 16 residues. Only the CDR3 DNA stays, 48 bases, in frame from base 1. CDR1 and CDR2, per the germline V gene, are SGDLS and YYNGEE.